The present T cell receptor beta chain was sequenced within a study of vaccination and CD4 T cells after COVID-19. The sample holds a few counts of this clonotype. Its antigen remains unidentified. V lost 0 bases to trimming and J lost 0 bases; unmatched junction nucleotides: 1. This CDR3 is 14 amino acids long. The germline CDR1 and CDR2 sequences are DFQATT and SNEGSKA (reference sequence). Sample treatment: roughly ten-day PBMC culture with coronavirus spike peptide pools or control peptides (ViraFEST assay). Sequence data for DNA of cultured CD4+ T cells were generated by the Oncomine TCR Beta short-read assay. Genomic DNA was extracted from cultured CD4+ T cells. TCRdb processed the PCR reads anew with MiXCR; each CDR3 protein has one entry. The sample lists some 9,000 distinct CDR3 sequences, approximately 60% occurring once. Whole-study findings and limits: From a median of roughly 21 to 38, SARS-CoV-2-reactive clonotypes increased, though not significantly. Convalescent patients' vaccine-specific clones were spike mono-reactive in 304 of 307 cases.

Sequenced: CD4+ T cells from blood, cultured in vitro. The receptor's source is a human donor who had recovered from COVID-19. This sequence joins TRBV20-1 and TRBJ1-1; 7 nucleotides align to TRBD1. CDR3 sequence: CSAREGQMNTEAFF. The CDR3 nucleotides read TGCAGTGCTAGAGAGGGACAGATGAACACTGAAGCTTTCTTT.